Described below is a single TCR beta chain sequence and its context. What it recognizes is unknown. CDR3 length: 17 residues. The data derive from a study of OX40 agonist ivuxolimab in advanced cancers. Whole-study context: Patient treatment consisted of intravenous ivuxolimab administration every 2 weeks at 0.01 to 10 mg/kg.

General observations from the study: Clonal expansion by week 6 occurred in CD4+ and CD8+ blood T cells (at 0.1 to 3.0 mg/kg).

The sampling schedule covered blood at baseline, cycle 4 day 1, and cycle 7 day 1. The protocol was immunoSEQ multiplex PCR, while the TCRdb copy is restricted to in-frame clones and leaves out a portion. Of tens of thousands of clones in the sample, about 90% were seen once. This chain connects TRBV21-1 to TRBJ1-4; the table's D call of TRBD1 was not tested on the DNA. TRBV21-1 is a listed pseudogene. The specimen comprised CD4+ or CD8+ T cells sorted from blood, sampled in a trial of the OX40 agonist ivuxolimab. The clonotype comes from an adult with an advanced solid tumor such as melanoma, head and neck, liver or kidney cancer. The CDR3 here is CASSRTGNMQGNEKLFF. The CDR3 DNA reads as TGTGCCAGCAGCCGGACAGGGAATATGCAAGGTAATGAAAAACTGTTTTTT.